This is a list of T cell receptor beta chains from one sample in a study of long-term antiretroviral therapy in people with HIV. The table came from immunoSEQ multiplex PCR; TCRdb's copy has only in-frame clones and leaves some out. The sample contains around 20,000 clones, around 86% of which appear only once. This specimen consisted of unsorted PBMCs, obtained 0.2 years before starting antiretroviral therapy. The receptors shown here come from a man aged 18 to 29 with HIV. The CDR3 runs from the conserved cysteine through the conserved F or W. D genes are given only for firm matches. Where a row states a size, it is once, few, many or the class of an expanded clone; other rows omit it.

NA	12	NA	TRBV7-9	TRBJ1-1	TGTGCCAGCAGCCCACAGGGCACTGAAGCTTTCTTT	CASSPQGTEAFF
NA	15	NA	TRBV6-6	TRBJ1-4	TGTGCCAGCAGTTACTCGAGAGGTGGGAATGAAAAACTGTTTTTT	CASSYSRGGNEKLFF
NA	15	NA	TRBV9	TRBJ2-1	TGTGCCAGCAGCCCCGGGGACTCACAGTACAATGAGCAGTTCTTC	CASSPGDSQYNEQFF
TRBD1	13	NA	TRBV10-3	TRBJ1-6	TGTGCCATCAGGGACAGGGGCAATTCACCCCTCCACTTT	CAIRDRGNSPLHF
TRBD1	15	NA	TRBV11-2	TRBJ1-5	TGTGCCAGCAGCAGACAGGGGGCTAGAAATCAGCCCCAGCATTTT	CASSRQGARNQPQHF
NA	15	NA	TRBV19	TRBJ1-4	TGTGCCAGTAGTATGTGGTCCGAACAGGGTGTTCAGCTGTTTTTT	CASSMWSEQGVQLFF
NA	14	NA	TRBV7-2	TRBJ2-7	TGTGCCAGCAGCTTCCGGGACACGAGCTACGAGCAGTACTTC	CASSFRDTSYEQYF
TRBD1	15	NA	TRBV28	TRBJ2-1	TGTGCCAGCAGCCCCCGACAGGGCAAAAATAATGAGCAGTTCTTC	CASSPRQGKNNEQFF
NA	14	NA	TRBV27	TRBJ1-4	TGTGCCAGCAGTGACCGAGACTCTAATGAAAAACTGTTTTTT	CASSDRDSNEKLFF
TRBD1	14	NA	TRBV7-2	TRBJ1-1	TGTGCCAGCAGCTTACATGACAGGGTGACTGAAGCTTTCTTT	CASSLHDRVTEAFF
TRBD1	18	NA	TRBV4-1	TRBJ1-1	TGCGCCAGCAGCCAAGATGATGGGACAGGGGGTTTTGACGGTGAAGCTTTCTTT	CASSQDDGTGGFDGEAFF
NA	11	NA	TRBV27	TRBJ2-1	TGTGCCAGCAGTTGGGGCAATGAGCAGTTCTTC	CASSWGNEQFF
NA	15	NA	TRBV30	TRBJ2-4	TGTGCCTGGAGTCATCTACACCTAGCCAAAAACATTCAGTACTTC	CAWSHLHLAKNIQYF
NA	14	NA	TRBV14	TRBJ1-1	TGTGCCAGCAGCCAAGTACGGCATGCCACCTTAGCTTTCTTT	CASSQVRHATLAFF
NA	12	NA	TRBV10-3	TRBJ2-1	TGTGCCATCAGTGAGGGGGGGAATGAGCAGTTCTTC	CAISEGGNEQFF
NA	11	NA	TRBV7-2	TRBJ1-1	TGTGCCAGCAGCTTATATGGTCGAGCTTTCTTT	CASSLYGRAFF
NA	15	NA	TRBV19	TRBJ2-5	TGTGCCAGTAGTGCTGCGTTGACTAGACAAGAGACCCAGTACTTC	CASSAALTRQETQYF
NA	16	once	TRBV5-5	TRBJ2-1	TGTGCCAGCAGTTTCGGGGAGACTAGCTCCTACAATGAGCAGTTCTTC	CASSFGETSSYNEQFF
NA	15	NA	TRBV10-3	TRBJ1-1	TGTGCCATCAGTGAGTCCGGGACATCGAACACTGAAGCTTTCTTT	CAISESGTSNTEAFF